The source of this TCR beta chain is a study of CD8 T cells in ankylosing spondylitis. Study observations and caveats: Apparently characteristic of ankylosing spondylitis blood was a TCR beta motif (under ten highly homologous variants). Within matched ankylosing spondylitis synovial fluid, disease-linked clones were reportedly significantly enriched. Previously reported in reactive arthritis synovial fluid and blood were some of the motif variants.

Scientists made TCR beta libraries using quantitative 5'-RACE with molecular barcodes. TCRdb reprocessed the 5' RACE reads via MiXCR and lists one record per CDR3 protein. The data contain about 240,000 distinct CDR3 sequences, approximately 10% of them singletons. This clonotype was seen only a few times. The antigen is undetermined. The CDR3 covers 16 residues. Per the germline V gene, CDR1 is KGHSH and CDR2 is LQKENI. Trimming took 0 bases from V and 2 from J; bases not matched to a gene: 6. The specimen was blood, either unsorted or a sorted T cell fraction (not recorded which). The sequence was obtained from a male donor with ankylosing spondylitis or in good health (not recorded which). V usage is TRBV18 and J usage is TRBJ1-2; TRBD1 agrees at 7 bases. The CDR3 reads CASSPPVGGGNYGYTF. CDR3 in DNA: TGTGCCAGCTCACCACCTGTCGGAGGGGGCAACTATGGCTACACCTTC.